These 22 T cell receptor beta chains share one sample of origin, sequenced in a study of cytomegalovirus exposure and HLA in healthy donors. The study ran its PCR with 60 Vbeta and 13 Jbeta primers. TCRdb's table, derived via immunoSEQ multiplex PCR, lists solely in-frame clones and lacks some. The repertoire consists of under 200,000 clones, with roughly 80% occurring once and the leading ten covering 8% to 10%. The sample taken for sequencing was PBMCs. The receptors were sampled from a man between 18 and 35 years old in good health and CMV-seropositive.

The V and J genes are TRBV20-1 and TRBJ2-1; no clear D. The CDR3 has 11 amino acids. The ends were cut back, 3 bases at V and 7 bases at J, with 7 bases in the middle. Germline CDR1 DFQATT, CDR2 SNEGSKA (reference sequence). The CDR3 region is CSASAVNEQFF. CDR3 bases: TGCAGTGCTAGCGCGGTTAATGAGCAGTTCTTC.

This rearrangement joins TRBV5-1 to TRBJ2-7; D might be TRBD2 (5 bases). Trimming pared 4 bases from V and 2 bases from J, leaving 16 bases between. The CDR3 spans 15 residues. Germline CDR1 is SGHRS and CDR2 is YFSETQ. CDR3: CASSEGRGKTYEQYF. For the CDR3, the DNA is TGCGCCAGCAGCGAAGGGAGAGGGAAAACCTACGAGCAGTACTTC. The whole variable domain, filled in from reference TRBV5-1 and TRBJ2-7, reads KAGVTQTPRYLIKTRGQQVTLSCSPISGHRSVSWYQQTPGQGLQFLFEYFSETQRNKGNFPGRFSGRQFSNSRSEMNVSTLELGDSALYLCASSEGRGKTYEQYFGPGTRLTVT.

The chain has TRBV6-6 and TRBJ1-2; D ambiguous. The CDR3 has 11 amino acids. Germline V CDR1 and CDR2: MNHNY, SVGAGI (reference sequence). V lost 5 bases, J lost 8 bases, and 9 bases lay in between. CDR3 sequence: CASSSVAGYTF. The CDR3 DNA reads as TGTGCCAGCAGTAGCGTAGCGGGCTACACCTTC.

The rearrangement uses TRBV6-1 and TRBJ1-2; D is uncertain. Trimming stripped 6 bases from V and 8 bases from J, with 13 bases between. The CDR3 has 12 residues. The V gene's germline CDR1 is MNHNS and CDR2 SASEGT. CDR3 region: CASRESGRGYTF. Here the CDR3 DNA reads TGTGCCAGCAGGGAATCAGGAAGAGGCTACACCTTC.

V usage is TRBV11-2 and J usage is TRBJ1-5, with D possibly matching TRBD1 (5 bases). Trimming shortened V by 5 bases and J by 5 bases, and 16 bases separated the two germline ends. The CDR3 is made up of 15 amino acids. Germline V gives CDR1 SGHAT, CDR2 FQNNGV. In nucleotides, the CDR3 is TGTGCCAGCAGCCTTACCGGGACTCTCGATCAGCCCCAGCATTTT. Protein product: CASSLTGTLDQPQHF.

The CDR3 DNA reads TGTGCCAGCAGCCCCGGAATCGGGGGGAACACTGAAGCTTTCTTT. Its protein is CASSPGIGGNTEAFF. J is TRBJ1-1 and V is TRBV9; D may be TRBD1 (5 bases). V was cut by 4 bases and J by 1 base, with 14 bases left in between. The CDR3 is made up of 15 amino acids. The germline V gene encodes CDR1 SGDLS and CDR2 YYNGEE.

The sample holds one count of this clone. V and J are TRBV6-6 and TRBJ2-1; 13 nucleotides match TRBD2. The CDR3 consists of 14 residues. Losses at the gene ends were 6 bases for V and 4 bases for J; bases not matched to a gene: 0. Germline CDR1 is MNHNY and CDR2 is SVGAGI (reference sequence). CDR3 protein: CASRLAGGYNEQFF. CDR3 coding DNA: TGTGCCAGCAGACTAGCGGGAGGGTACAATGAGCAGTTCTTC.

The chain has TRBV4-1 and TRBJ2-3, with D perhaps matching TRBD1 (5 bases). Trimming shortened V by 1 base and J by 0 bases, and 8 bases separated the two germline ends. CDR1 and CDR2 (germline): MGHRA, YSYEKL. The CDR3 sequence is 15 residues long. This chain's CDR3 is CASSQGQPSTDTQYF. The CDR3 DNA reads TGCGCCAGCAGCCAAGGACAGCCGAGCACAGATACGCAGTATTTT.

The J gene is TRBJ2-7, the V gene TRBV5-6; TRBD1 agrees at 8 bases. CDR3 size: 16 residues. V was pared by 4 bases and J by 2 bases, with 11 bases of the junction left unmatched. Germline CDR1 is SGHDT and CDR2 is YYEEEE. The CDR3 reads CASSTIRTGYTYEQYF. For the CDR3, the DNA is TGTGCCAGCAGCACGATACGGACAGGGTACACCTACGAGCAGTACTTC.

The chain has TRBV18 and TRBJ1-2; 8 positions agree with TRBD1. Trimming at V came to 7 bases and at J to 4 bases, leaving 8 bases not matched to a gene. This CDR3 comprises 14 residues. From germline, CDR1 is KGHSH and CDR2 LQKENI. The CDR3 loop is CASFPGQEGYGYTF. The CDR3 DNA reads TGTGCCAGCTTTCCGGGACAGGAGGGCTATGGCTACACCTTC.

The J gene is TRBJ2-1, the V gene TRBV11-1, with 8 bases aligning to TRBD2. Germline V CDR1 and CDR2: SGHAT, FQDESV (reference sequence). J lost 1 base, V lost 5 bases, and 7 bases had no gene match. The CDR3 is 16 amino acids. This chain's CDR3 is CASSPWSGGSYNEQFF. The CDR3 DNA follows: TGTGCCAGCAGCCCCTGGAGCGGGGGTTCCTACAATGAGCAGTTCTTC.

This clone was seen a handful of times. The chain recombines TRBV7-2 with TRBJ2-7; the match to TRBD2 covers 8 bases. The CDR3 sequence is 14 residues long. CDR1 and CDR2 from the germline V gene are SGHTA and FQGNSA. The ends lost 4 bases at V and 4 bases at J; junction bases unmatched: 6. The CDR3 DNA reads as TGTGCCAGCAGCTCGGGACTAGGGAAGTACGAGCAGTACTTC. This translates into CASSSGLGKYEQYF. The full variable domain, rest sourced from reference TRBV7-2 and TRBJ2-7, is GAGVSQSPSNKVTEKGKDVELRCDPISGHTALYWYRQSLGQGLEFLIYFQGNSAPDKSGLPSDRFSAERTGGSVSTLTIQRTQQEDSAVYLCASSSGLGKYEQYFGPGTRLTVT.

This clone was found once. The genes are TRBV27 and TRBJ1-6; D possibly corresponds to TRBD1 (6 bases). Germline V CDR1 and CDR2: MNHEY, SMNVEV (reference sequence). V lost 6 bases to trimming and J lost 9 bases, with 18 bases between them. The CDR3 sequence is 15 residues long. Here the CDR3 DNA reads TGTGCCAGCAGAGATAAGGGGGGGCGGATTTCACCCCTCCACTTT. It specifies CASRDKGGRISPLHF.

The chain is built from TRBV10-3 and TRBJ2-1, with D tentatively TRBD1 (6 bases). The CDR3 totals 14 residues. From germline, CDR1 is ENHRY and CDR2 SYGVKD. The V and J ends lost 0 bases and 6 bases respectively, with 9 bases between them. The CDR3 loop is CAISESNRANEQFF. CDR3 in DNA: TGTGCCATCAGTGAGTCGAACAGGGCCAATGAGCAGTTCTTC.

This chain joins TRBV29-1 and TRBJ1-4, with a weak D call TRBD1 (6 bases). Deletions cut 4 bases from V and 6 bases from J, with 15 bases between. The CDR3 has 14 amino acids. The germline V gene encodes CDR1 SQVTM and CDR2 ANQGSEA. CDR3 DNA sequence: TGCAGCGTTGTAGTGCGGGGGGCCGATGAAAAACTGTTTTTT. Translation gives CSVVVRGADEKLFF. The full variable domain, rest sourced from reference TRBV29-1 and TRBJ1-4, is SAVISQKPSRDICQRGTSLTIQCQVDSQVTMMFWYRQQPGQSLTLIATANQGSEATYESGFVIDKFPISRPNLTFSTLTVSNMSPEDSSIYLCSVVVRGADEKLFFGSGTQLSVL.

The chain recombines TRBV6-7 with TRBJ2-7; 7 bases agree with TRBD2. TRBV6-7 counts as an open reading frame of uncertain function. Trimming removed 0 bases from V and 0 bases from J; junction bases left unmatched: 5. The CDR3 loop spans 16 amino acids. CDR3 nucleotide sequence: TGTGCCAGCAGTTACTCCCCTAGCGGAAGCTCCTACGAGCAGTACTTC. As protein: CASSYSPSGSSYEQYF.

This clone was seen only once. The chain has TRBV30 and TRBJ1-2, with 7 bases aligning to TRBD1. The CDR3 runs to 14 residues. The germline gives CDR1 GTSNPN, CDR2 SVGIG (reference sequence). J gave up 7 bases and V 0 bases, and 8 bases lay outside the gene matches. CDR3 residues: CAWSVKGALGGYTF. The CDR3 DNA is TGTGCCTGGAGTGTTAAGGGGGCGCTAGGTGGCTACACCTTC.

This clone showed up just a few times. The chain uses TRBV9 and TRBJ1-4; D perhaps matches TRBD1 (6 bases). The CDR3 loop spans 15 amino acids. V lost 4 bases and J 7 bases, leaving 17 bases between the germline ends. Germline CDR1 is SGDLS and CDR2 is YYNGEE. DNA for the CDR3: TGTGCCAGCAGCACCGGACCGGGGGGCGGTGAAAAACTGTTTTTT. Its protein is CASSTGPGGGEKLFF.

The table lists this clone with a few counts. This chain joins TRBV6-6 and TRBJ2-5; D perhaps matches TRBD1 (5 bases). The CDR3 spans 15 residues. Trimming shortened V by 1 base and J by 1 base, and 10 bases separated the two germline ends. Per germline, CDR1 MNHNY and CDR2 SVGAGI (reference sequence). CDR3 bases: TGTGCCAGCAGTTACTTAGGGGCATCCCAAGAGACCCAGTACTTC. This gives the protein CASSYLGASQETQYF.

The chain has TRBV4-1 and TRBJ2-7; D is uncertain. Germline-derived CDR1 and CDR2 are MGHRA and YSYEKL. Trimming took off 4 bases at V and 4 bases at J, with 11 bases between the two ends. The length of the CDR3 is 13 residues. In nucleotides, the CDR3 is TGCGCCAGCAGCCCAGGTGGCGAATACGAGCAGTACTTC. Protein sequence: CASSPGGEYEQYF.

This chain uses TRBV5-4 with TRBJ1-5; the D is unclear. Trimming pared 4 bases from V and 7 bases from J, leaving 12 bases between. The CDR3 loop spans 13 amino acids. CDR1 is SGHNT and CDR2 is YYREEE in the germline V gene (reference sequence). CDR3 DNA: TGTGCCAGCAGCCTCGGGGTTCTGCAGCCCCAGCATTTT. Its translation: CASSLGVLQPQHF. Combining the CDR3 with reference TRBV5-4 and TRBJ1-5 gives the whole variable domain ETGVTQSPTHLIKTRGQQVTLRCSSQSGHNTVSWYQQALGQGPQFIFQYYREEENGRGNFPPRFSGLQFPNYSSELNVNALELDDSALYLCASSLGVLQPQHFGDGTRLSIL.

The chain combines TRBV19 with TRBJ1-2; possible D gene TRBD1, 6 bases. The CDR3 spans 14 residues. Trimming took 5 bases from V and 8 from J, leaving 18 bases between them. The germline gives CDR1 LNHDA, CDR2 SQIVND (reference sequence). The CDR3 is CASSSRTALWGYTF. The CDR3 bases are TGTGCCAGTAGTTCGAGGACAGCCTTATGGGGCTACACCTTC.